This record concerns one T cell receptor (beta chain) sequence. Matched for age and sex, the controls were healthy donors. The TEMRA cells underwent FACS enrichment, while the CD8+ and CD4+ T cells underwent negative isolation. The data were taken from a study of CD8 T cells in Susac syndrome. An amount of RNA that ranged from roughly 0.45 to 1 ug was reverse transcribed with random hexamers. Amplification of TCR beta CDR3 used immunoSEQ multiplex PCR across 54 Vbeta and 13 Jbeta. TCRdb redid the calling of the immunoSEQ multiplex PCR reads with MiXCR, one entry per CDR3 protein. This table has around 99,000 distinct CDR3 sequences, approximately 96% appearing once. This TCR derives from a human donor in good health. Sequenced input: CD4+ T cells from PBMCs.

CDR3 coding DNA: TGCGCCAGCAGCTCCCGGACTAGCGGGATCTCCTACGAGCAGTACTTC. It translates to CASSSRTSGISYEQYF. The rearrangement joins TRBV5-1 to TRBJ2-7, with 12 positions matching TRBD2. V trimming: 3 bases; J trimming: 0 bases; junction bases outside the gene matches: 4. From germline, CDR1 is SGHRS and CDR2 YFSETQ. The CDR3 has 16 amino acids.